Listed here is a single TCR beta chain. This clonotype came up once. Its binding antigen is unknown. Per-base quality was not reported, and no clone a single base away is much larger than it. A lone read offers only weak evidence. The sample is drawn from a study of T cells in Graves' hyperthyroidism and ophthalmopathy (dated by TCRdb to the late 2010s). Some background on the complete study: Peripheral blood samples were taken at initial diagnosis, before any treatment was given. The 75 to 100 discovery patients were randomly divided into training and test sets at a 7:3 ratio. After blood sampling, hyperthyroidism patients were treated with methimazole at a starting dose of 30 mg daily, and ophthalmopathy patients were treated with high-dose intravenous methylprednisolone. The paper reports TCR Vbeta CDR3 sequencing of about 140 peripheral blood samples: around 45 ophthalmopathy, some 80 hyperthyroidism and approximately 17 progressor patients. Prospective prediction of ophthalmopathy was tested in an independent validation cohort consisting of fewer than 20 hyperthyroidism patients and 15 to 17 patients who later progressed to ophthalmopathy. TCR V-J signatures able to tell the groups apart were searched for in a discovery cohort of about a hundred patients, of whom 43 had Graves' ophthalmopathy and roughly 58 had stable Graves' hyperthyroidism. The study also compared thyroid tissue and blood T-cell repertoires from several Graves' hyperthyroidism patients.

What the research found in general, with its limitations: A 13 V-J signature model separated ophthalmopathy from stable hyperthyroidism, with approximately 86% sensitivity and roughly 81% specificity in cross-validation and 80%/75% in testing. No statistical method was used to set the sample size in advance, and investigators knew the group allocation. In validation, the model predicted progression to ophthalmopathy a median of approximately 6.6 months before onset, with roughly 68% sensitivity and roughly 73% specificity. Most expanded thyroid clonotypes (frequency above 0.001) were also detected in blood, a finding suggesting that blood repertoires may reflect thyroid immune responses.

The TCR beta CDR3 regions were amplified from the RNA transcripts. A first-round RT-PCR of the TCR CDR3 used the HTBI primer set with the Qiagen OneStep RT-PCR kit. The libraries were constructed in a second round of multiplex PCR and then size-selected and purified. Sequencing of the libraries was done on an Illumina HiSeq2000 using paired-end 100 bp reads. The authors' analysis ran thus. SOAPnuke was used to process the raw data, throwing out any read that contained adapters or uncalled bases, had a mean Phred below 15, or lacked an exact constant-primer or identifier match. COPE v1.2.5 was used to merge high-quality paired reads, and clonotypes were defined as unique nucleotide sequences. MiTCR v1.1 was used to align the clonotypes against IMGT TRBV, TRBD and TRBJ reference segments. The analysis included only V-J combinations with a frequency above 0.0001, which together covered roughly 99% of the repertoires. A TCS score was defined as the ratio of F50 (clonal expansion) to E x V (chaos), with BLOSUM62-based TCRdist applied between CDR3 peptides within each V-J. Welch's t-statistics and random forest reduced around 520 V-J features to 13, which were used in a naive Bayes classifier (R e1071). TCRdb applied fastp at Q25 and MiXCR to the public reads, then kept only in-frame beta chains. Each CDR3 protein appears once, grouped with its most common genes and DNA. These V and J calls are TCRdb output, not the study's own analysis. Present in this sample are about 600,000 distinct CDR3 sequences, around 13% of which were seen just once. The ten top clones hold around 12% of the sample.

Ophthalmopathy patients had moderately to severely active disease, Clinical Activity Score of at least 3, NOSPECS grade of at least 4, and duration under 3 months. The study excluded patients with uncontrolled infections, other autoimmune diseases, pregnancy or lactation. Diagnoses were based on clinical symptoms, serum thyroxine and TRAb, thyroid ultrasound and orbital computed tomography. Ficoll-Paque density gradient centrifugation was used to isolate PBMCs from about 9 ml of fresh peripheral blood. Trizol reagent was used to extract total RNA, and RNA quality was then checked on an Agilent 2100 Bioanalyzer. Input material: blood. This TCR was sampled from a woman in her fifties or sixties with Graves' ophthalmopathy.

The DNA sequence is as follows: TGTGCCAGCAGTGAAAATCGCCTAGCGGGAAGGTCCTATGAGCAGTTCTTC. It codes for CASSENRLAGRSYEQFF. Recombination joined TRBV28 with TRBJ2-1, with 9 bases matching TRBD2. From V the trimming removes 5 bases and from J it removes 8 bases, while the gene matches leave 16 bases of the junction unaccounted for. Measured from the cysteine to the phenylalanine, the CDR3 is 17 residues long. The DNA shown is the 51-base CDR3, in frame from base 1. The germline V gene sets CDR1 to MDHEN and CDR2 to SYDVKM.